A single sample gave rise to the 4 T cell receptor beta chains below, sequenced in a study of blood T cell repertoires in COVID-19. Libraries were prepared by immunoSEQ multiplex PCR; TCRdb keeps only in-frame clonotypes and omits some of them. This repertoire shows 100,000 to 150,000 clones, 80% to 90% found once; its top ten account for about 12%. The sequencing input was peripheral blood. Receptor source: a human donor in a cohort sampled during active COVID-19.

A single count supports this clone. The chain joins TRBV2 to TRBJ1-1; 7 bases are a match to TRBD1. The CDR3 spans 11 residues. J gave up 5 bases and V 8 bases, and 2 bases lay outside the gene matches. Germline CDR1 and CDR2: SNHLY and FYNNEI. The CDR3 DNA is TGTGCCAGCCAGGGGGTAACTGAAGCTTTCTTT. Amino acid sequence: CASQGVTEAFF.

The chain recombines TRBV5-5 with TRBJ1-5; no clear D. V was pared by 0 bases and J by 4 bases, with 8 bases between. From germline, CDR1 is SGHKS and CDR2 YYEKEE (reference sequence). There are 14 residues in the CDR3. CDR3 sequence (DNA): TGTGCCAGCAGCTTGGACAGCGGGAATCAGCCCCAGCATTTT. It yields the protein CASSLDSGNQPQHF.

The CDR3 DNA reads as TGTGCCAGCAGCCCAATGTGGACAGGGATGGGCGAGCAGTACTTC. Translated, it gives CASSPMWTGMGEQYF. J is TRBJ2-7 and V is TRBV5-8; 8 nucleotides agree with TRBD1. The CDR3 extends over 15 amino acids. In germline, CDR1 is SGHTS, CDR2 YDEGEE. The V segment lost 4 bases and the J segment 6 bases; nucleotides outside the gene matches: 12.

This chain uses TRBV7-2 with TRBJ2-7, with 8 bases matching TRBD2. The CDR3 totals 15 residues. The germline V gene has CDR1 SGHTA and CDR2 FQGNSA. V lost 10 bases to trimming and J lost 0 bases; unmatched junction nucleotides: 11. CDR3 region: CATLPGGASSYEQYF. For the CDR3, the DNA is TGTGCCACTCTCCCGGGGGGGGCTAGCTCCTACGAGCAGTACTTC.